This TCR beta chain is from a study of T cells expressing NK-cell markers. At the level of the study: Seven of the eight sequenced donors were classified as HCMV-seropositive, and one was classified as seronegative.

Whole-study results and caveats: These same clonotypes (in several donors) also led the CD3+CD56-NKG2C+ fraction.

From the 5' RACE reads, TCRdb lists one entry per CDR3 protein and no DNA. The sample data list a few hundred thousand distinct CDR3 sequences. Details on this clonotype: What it binds is not known.

Germline V gene data show CDR1 as MNHEY and CDR2 as SMNVEV (reference sequence). The CDR3 loop spans 14 amino acids. J is TRBJ1-1 and V is TRBV27; TCRdb outputs TRBD1, but without DNA this stays unchecked. The sequenced sample consisted of blood T cells: a sorted CD56 or NKG2C T cell subset, CD4+ or CD8+ T cells, or bulk PBMC T cells (not recorded which). This clonotype was obtained from a man aged 18-69 years in good health. The CDR3 reads CASSPTGPNTEAFF.